The clone carrying this TCR beta chain has at least ten counts. This sample is part of a study of early T cells in non-severe SARS-CoV-2 infection. Individual cDNA molecules were tagged with unique molecular identifiers. TCRdb ran MiXCR on the 5' RACE reads and lists one entry per CDR3 protein. The table has 56,000 or so distinct CDR3 sequences, over 7% seen once; the top ten hold approximately 4.4%. The sequenced material came from whole blood. The clonotype was recovered from an adult who was a healthcare worker with PCR-confirmed SARS-CoV-2 infection or an uninfected control (not recorded which).

CDR3 DNA: TGTGCCACCAGCAGAGGAGGGGACACTACCTACGAGCAGTACTTC. Encoded protein: CATSRGGDTTYEQYF. The chain uses TRBV15 and TRBJ2-7; D is perhaps TRBD1 (6 bases). Trimming shortened V by 1 base and J by 2 bases, and 12 bases separated the two germline ends. The germline V gene has CDR1 LNHNV and CDR2 YYDKDF (reference sequence). The CDR3 is 15 amino acids.